The 17 T cell receptor beta chains presented below share a single source sample, sequenced in a study of T cell repertoires in cytomegalovirus infection. Antigens for these TCRs are unknown. MiXCR was run by TCRdb on the reads, yielding one entry per CDR3 protein. The table includes roughly 120,000 distinct CDR3 sequences, over 25% detected once. The material sequenced was CD8+ T cells from cultured PBMCs, taken from culture after CMV antigen stimulation. These receptors were taken from a human donor in good health (CMV status not recorded). Some clones in this sample may be carry-over from other donors' samples.

This clonotype was found many times. The chain joins TRBV7-2 to TRBJ2-7; 8 positions match TRBD2. This CDR3 spans 17 amino acids. CDR1 is SGHTA, CDR2 FQGNSA, per germline. V lost 5 bases, J lost 4 bases, and 16 bases stayed unmatched. CDR3 region: CASSELPSPGGDYEQYF. As DNA, the CDR3 is TGTGCCAGCAGCGAACTACCGTCGCCGGGGGGGGATTACGAGCAGTACTTC.

This clonotype was detected only a few times. The gene calls are TRBV10-3 and TRBJ1-2; TRBD1 matches 7 bases. V dropped 0 bases and J dropped 3; count of bases not matched to a gene: 4. There are 15 residues in the CDR3. Germline V gene data show CDR1 as ENHRY and CDR2 as SYGVKD. The DNA for the CDR3 is TGTGCCATCAGTGAGTCAGGGGGCCTACACTATGGCTACACCTTC. Encoded protein: CAISESGGLHYGYTF.

This chain links TRBV7-8 with TRBJ2-7, with D unclear. The V end lost 5 bases, the J end lost 3 bases, and 14 bases lay between the germline ends. Germline V gives CDR1 SGHVS, CDR2 FQNEAQ. The CDR3 is 14 amino acids. The chain's CDR3 is CASSAEVTHYEQYF. In DNA, the CDR3 is TGTGCCAGCAGCGCAGAGGTCACCCACTACGAGCAGTACTTC.

This sequence joins TRBV2 and TRBJ2-4, with 8 bases that match TRBD2. Germline V lookup: CDR1 SNHLY, CDR2 FYNNEI. The trim removed 6 bases at V and 0 bases at J, leaving 7 bases unmatched. The CDR3 contains 16 residues. The CDR3 region is CASRAGGVEAKNIQYF. Written as DNA, the CDR3 is TGTGCCAGCAGAGCCGGGGGGGTGGAAGCCAAAAACATTCAGTACTTC.

The J gene is TRBJ1-4, the V gene TRBV4-1, with D possibly being TRBD1 (6 bases). With 1 base removed from V and 8 bases from J, the gap between germline ends came to 14 bases. This CDR3 region has 15 residues. The germline CDR1 and CDR2 sequences are MGHRA and YSYEKL. DNA for the CDR3: TGCGCCAGCAGCCAAGCCCAGGGGTGGAGGGAAAAACTGTTTTTT. Amino acids: CASSQAQGWREKLFF.

This chain uses TRBV6-4 with TRBJ2-7; weak D call: TRBD2 (6 bases). From germline, CDR1 is MRHNA and CDR2 SNTAGT. The CDR3 has 14 residues. V was trimmed by 3 bases and J by 0 bases, leaving 9 bases between them. CDR3 region: CASSERAGSYEQYF. The CDR3 bases are TGTGCCAGCAGTGAACGAGCGGGCTCCTACGAGCAGTACTTC.

This clonotype was seen more than once but under ten times. V gene TRBV12-3 or TRBV12-4 combines with J gene TRBJ2-1, with a possible D match to TRBD2 (6 bases). CDR3 length: 10 residues. V was trimmed by 5 bases and J by 12 bases, leaving 8 bases between them. The CDR3 here is CASSAGRQFF. As DNA, the CDR3 is TGTGCCAGCAGTGCGGGACGGCAGTTCTTC.

This clonotype was observed a handful of times. The V gene is TRBV15, the J gene TRBJ2-1; the D gene could be TRBD1 or TRBD2 (6 bases each). The CDR3 length is 14 residues. Germline CDR1 reads LNHNV; CDR2 reads YYDKDF (reference sequence). Trimming shortened V by 4 bases and J by 8 bases, and 15 bases separated the two germline ends. CDR3 residues: CATSKGGRSDEQFF. The CDR3 nucleotides are TGTGCCACCAGCAAGGGGGGCAGGTCCGATGAGCAGTTCTTC.

The chain carries TRBV3-1 and TRBJ2-5, with D tentatively TRBD1 or TRBD2 (5 bases each). The CDR3 loop spans 15 amino acids. The V gene lost 0 bases and the J gene lost 5 bases, with 13 bases spanning the gap. Germline V gives CDR1 LGHDT, CDR2 YNNKEL (reference sequence). The CDR3 DNA reads as TGTGCCAGCAGCCAAGATTGGGGGAGCGTCGAGACCCAGTACTTC. Its protein is CASSQDWGSVETQYF.

J is TRBJ2-1 and V is TRBV29-1, with D possibly matching TRBD2 (7 bases). The CDR3 is 16 amino acids. V was shortened by 2 bases and J by 0 bases, with 14 bases between the two germline ends. The germline gives CDR1 SQVTM, CDR2 ANQGSEA. The CDR3 region has the DNA TGCAGCGTTGAATACGGGGGGCCGAGCTCCTACAATGAGCAGTTCTTC. Its translation is CSVEYGGPSSYNEQFF.

This clonotype was seen repeatedly, ten times or more. The chain combines TRBV6-1 with TRBJ2-1, with TRBD1 matching 9 bases. The CDR3 is 14 amino acids. Germline trimming cut 6 bases from V and 4 bases from J; bases unmatched to any gene: 4. CDR1 is MNHNS, CDR2 SASEGT, per germline. The CDR3 sequence is CASRRQGEYNEQFF. The CDR3 nucleotides read TGTGCCAGCAGGAGACAGGGGGAGTACAATGAGCAGTTCTTC.

This chain uses TRBV24-1 with TRBJ2-1; tentatively, D is TRBD2 (5 bases). The CDR3 is 13 amino acids. V was pared by 2 bases and J by 4 bases, with 5 bases between. Germline CDR1 KGHDR, CDR2 SFDVKD. CDR3 sequence: CATSDSGYNEQFF. The CDR3 nucleotides read TGTGCCACCAGTGATTCGGGATACAATGAGCAGTTCTTC.

The chain carries TRBV25-1 and TRBJ1-5, with D possibly matching TRBD1 (5 bases). Germline assignment: CDR1 MGHDK and CDR2 SYGVNS. The CDR3 has 13 amino acids. Trimming took off 4 bases at V and 4 bases at J, with 8 bases between the two ends. The CDR3 loop reads CASSARENQPQHF. For the CDR3, the DNA is TGTGCCAGCAGTGCCAGGGAGAATCAGCCCCAGCATTTT.

The gene calls are TRBV7-9 and TRBJ2-3; D is unresolved. The germline V gene encodes CDR1 SEHNR and CDR2 FQNEAQ (reference sequence). Trimming pared 2 bases from V and 4 bases from J, leaving 7 bases between. The CDR3 sequence is 13 residues long. The CDR3 region is CASSLSVSDTQYF. CDR3 coding DNA: TGTGCCAGCAGCTTATCAGTATCAGATACGCAGTATTTT.

This clonotype appeared a few times. As DNA, the CDR3 is TGTGCCAGCAGTACCGGACAAGGGCGGGAAGAGACCCAGTACTTC. Encoded protein: CASSTGQGREETQYF. The chain uses TRBV7-9 and TRBJ2-5, with D perhaps given as TRBD1 or TRBD2 (5 bases each). CDR3 length: 15 amino acids. CDR1 is SEHNR, CDR2 FQNEAQ, per germline (reference sequence). Trimming took 6 bases from V and 3 from J, leaving 17 bases between them.

The genes are TRBV7-6 and TRBJ1-1, with D unresolved. The length of the CDR3 is 15 residues. V lost 0 bases and J 4 bases, leaving 12 bases between the germline ends. Germline V gene data show CDR1 as SGHVS and CDR2 as FNYEAQ. The CDR3 nucleotides read TGTGCCAGCAGCTTAGCCCCTTTTTTGGGCACTGAAGCTTTCTTT. Translated, it gives CASSLAPFLGTEAFF.

V is TRBV7-9 and J is TRBJ1-1; perhaps TRBD1 as D (6 bases). This CDR3 is 14 amino acids long. V was shortened by 7 bases and J by 1 base, with 13 bases between the two germline ends. Germline V gene lookup returns CDR1 SEHNR and CDR2 FQNEAQ (reference sequence). CDR3 DNA: TGTGCCAGCACCCCCGCGGGACAGAACACTGAAGCTTTCTTT. Its translation: CASTPAGQNTEAFF. Supplemented by reference TRBV7-9 and TRBJ1-1, the full variable domain reads DTGVSQNPRHKITKRGQNVTFRCDPISEHNRLYWYRQTLGQGPEFLTYFQNEAQLEKSRLLSDRFSAERPKGSFSTLEIQRTEQGDSAMYLCASTPAGQNTEAFFGQGTRLTVV.